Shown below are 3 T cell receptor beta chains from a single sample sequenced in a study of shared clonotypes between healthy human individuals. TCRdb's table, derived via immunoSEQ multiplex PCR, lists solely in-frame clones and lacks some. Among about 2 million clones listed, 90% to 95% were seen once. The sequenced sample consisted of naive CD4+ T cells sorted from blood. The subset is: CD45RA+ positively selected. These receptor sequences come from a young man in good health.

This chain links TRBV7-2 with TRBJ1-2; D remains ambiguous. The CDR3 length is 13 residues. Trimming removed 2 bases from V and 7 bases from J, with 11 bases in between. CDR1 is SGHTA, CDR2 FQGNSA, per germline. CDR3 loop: CASSLTLPRGYTF. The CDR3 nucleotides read TGTGCCAGCAGCTTAACATTACCCCGTGGCTACACCTTC.

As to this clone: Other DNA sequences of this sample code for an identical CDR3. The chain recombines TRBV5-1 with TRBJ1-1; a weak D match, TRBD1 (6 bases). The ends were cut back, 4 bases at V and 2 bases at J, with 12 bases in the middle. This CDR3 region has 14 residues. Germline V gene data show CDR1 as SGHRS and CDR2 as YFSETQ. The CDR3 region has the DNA TGCGCCAGCAGCCCCGGGACAATCAACACTGAAGCTTTCTTT. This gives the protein CASSPGTINTEAFF.

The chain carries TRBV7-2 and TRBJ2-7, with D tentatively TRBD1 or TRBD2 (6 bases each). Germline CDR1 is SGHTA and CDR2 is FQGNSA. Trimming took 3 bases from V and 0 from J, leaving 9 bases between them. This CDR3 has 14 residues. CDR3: CASSFGGPSYEQYF. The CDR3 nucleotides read TGTGCCAGCAGCTTCGGGGGCCCCTCCTACGAGCAGTACTTC.